Shown below are 27 T cell receptor beta chains from a single sample sequenced in a study of cytomegalovirus exposure and HLA in healthy donors. PCR employed 60 Vbeta and 13 Jbeta primers. Some clones are missing from TCRdb's copy, which holds only in-frame ones; the method was immunoSEQ multiplex PCR. Among about 160,000 clones listed, around 83% were seen once. Source material: PBMCs. The receptors derive from a middle-aged man in good health and CMV-seropositive.

This rearrangement joins TRBV29-1 to TRBJ2-1; 9 positions match TRBD2. The CDR3 consists of 14 residues. The V and J ends lost 4 bases and 4 bases, in that order; junction bases with no gene match: 5. Per the germline V gene, CDR1 is SQVTM and CDR2 is ANQGSEA. The CDR3 region has the DNA TGCAGCGTTGGTAGCGGGAGAACGTACAATGAGCAGTTCTTC. Translation gives CSVGSGRTYNEQFF.

The chain carries TRBV7-2 and TRBJ1-1; TRBD1 might be the D (6 bases). Germline V CDR1 and CDR2: SGHTA, FQGNSA. V shed 2 bases and J shed 0 bases, with 13 bases lying between them. The CDR3 runs to 16 residues. The CDR3 loop reads CASSLSSDRLNTEAFF. The CDR3 DNA reads as TGTGCCAGCAGCTTATCGTCGGACAGATTGAACACTGAAGCTTTCTTT.

This chain links TRBV5-1 with TRBJ1-3; D uncertain. CDR1 SGHRS and CDR2 YFSETQ come from the germline V gene. CDR3 length: 12 amino acids. The V and J ends lost 0 bases and 7 bases respectively, with 5 bases between them. The CDR3 sequence is CASSLDGNTIYF. DNA for the CDR3: TGCGCCAGCAGCTTGGACGGTAACACCATATATTTT.

The chain couples TRBV30 to TRBJ2-5; 10 bases line up with TRBD2. The V gene's germline CDR1 is GTSNPN and CDR2 SVGIG (reference sequence). The CDR3 has 13 residues. With 3 bases clipped from V and 4 bases from J, the junction kept 2 bases outside the gene matches. DNA for the CDR3: TGTGCCTGGAGGCTAGCGGGAGCAGAGACCCAGTACTTC. It yields the protein CAWRLAGAETQYF.

This clone was picked up a small number of times. V gene TRBV19 combines with J gene TRBJ1-6; TRBD1 might be the D (6 bases). In germline, CDR1 is LNHDA, CDR2 SQIVND (reference sequence). V lost 5 bases and J lost 7, with 9 bases in between. This CDR3 contains 13 residues. CDR3 in amino acids: CASSPDRNSPLHF. DNA of the CDR3: TGTGCCAGTAGTCCCGACAGGAATTCACCCCTCCACTTT.

The rearrangement joins TRBV6-5 to TRBJ1-1; D is uncertain. The CDR3 has 14 residues. Germline CDR1 is MNHEY and CDR2 is SVGAGI. The V gene lost 6 bases and the J gene lost 1 base, with 12 bases spanning the gap. CDR3 sequence (DNA): TGTGCCAGCAGCACTAAACATGGGAACACTGAAGCTTTCTTT. Protein product: CASSTKHGNTEAFF.

The chain links TRBV6-1 to TRBJ2-1, with D perhaps TRBD1 (6 bases). Germline CDR1 MNHNS, CDR2 SASEGT. Deletions cut 8 bases from V and 10 bases from J, with 18 bases between. The CDR3 runs 13 residues. CDR3 coding DNA: TGTGCCAGCCAACCCCAGGGGAAGGGAGAGCAGTTCTTC. Protein: CASQPQGKGEQFF.

The rearrangement joins TRBV5-1 to TRBJ2-1; TRBD2 matches 14 bases. In germline, CDR1 is SGHRS, CDR2 YFSETQ. After removal of 4 bases from V and 5 bases from J, the junction contained 14 bases not matched to a gene. The CDR3 spans 19 residues. For the CDR3, the DNA is TGCGCCAGCAGCCCTTATCAGACTAGCGGGGGGGCCTTAAACAATGAGCAGTTCTTC. It encodes CASSPYQTSGGALNNEQFF.

V and J are TRBV18 and TRBJ1-1; D possibly corresponds to TRBD1 (5 bases). The CDR3 has 14 amino acids. Trimming pared 0 bases from V and 5 bases from J, leaving 10 bases between. Germline-derived CDR1 and CDR2 are KGHSH and LQKENI. In DNA, the CDR3 is TGTGCCAGCTCACCACCGGGACTCTGGACTGAAGCTTTCTTT. Translating gives CASSPPGLWTEAFF. The full variable domain, with the rest looked up from reference TRBV18 and TRBJ1-1, is NAGVMQNPRHLVRRRGQEARLRCSPMKGHSHVYWYRQLPEEGLKFMVYLQKENIIDESGMPKERFSAEFPKEGPSILRIQQVVRGDSAAYFCASSPPGLWTEAFFGQGTRLTVV.

The V call is TRBV9, the J call TRBJ2-6, with D perhaps TRBD1 (5 bases). The ends were cut back, 3 bases at V and 0 bases at J, with 13 bases in the middle. Germline V gene data show CDR1 as SGDLS and CDR2 as YYNGEE. The CDR3 covers 17 residues. DNA of the CDR3: TGTGCCAGCAGCGCCAGGGTGGGCGCCTCTGGGGCCAACGTCCTGACTTTC. Translated: CASSARVGASGANVLTF.

The V and J genes are TRBV10-3 and TRBJ2-3; D is ambiguous. Per the germline V gene, CDR1 is ENHRY and CDR2 is SYGVKD. This CDR3 comprises 12 residues. V lost 8 bases and J lost 2, with 8 bases in between. The CDR3 DNA reads TGTGCCATCGGTACAGCCACAGATACGCAGTATTTT. It specifies CAIGTATDTQYF.

V is TRBV25-1 and J is TRBJ1-1, with unresolved D. Germline V gene lookup returns CDR1 MGHDK and CDR2 SYGVNS. V lost 8 bases, J lost 6 bases, and 19 bases lay in between. This CDR3 has 14 amino acids. This CDR3 is CASRPGDRKPEAFF. The DNA for the CDR3 is TGTGCCAGCCGCCCCGGGGATAGGAAGCCTGAAGCTTTCTTT.

This chain connects TRBV7-2 to TRBJ2-1, with D perhaps TRBD2 (6 bases). The length of the CDR3 is 13 residues. Looked up from germline, CDR1 is SGHTA and CDR2 is FQGNSA. V lost 3 bases to trimming and J lost 10 bases, with 13 bases between them. As DNA, the CDR3 is TGTGCCAGCAGCTTTATCACTAGCAGGGAGCAGTTCTTC. This codes for CASSFITSREQFF. Variable domain in full (rest from reference TRBV7-2 and TRBJ2-1): GAGVSQSPSNKVTEKGKDVELRCDPISGHTALYWYRQSLGQGLEFLIYFQGNSAPDKSGLPSDRFSAERTGGSVSTLTIQRTQQEDSAVYLCASSFITSREQFFGPGTRLTVL.

This chain links TRBV10-3 with TRBJ1-5; unclear D gene. Looked up from germline, CDR1 is ENHRY and CDR2 is SYGVKD. CDR3 length: 15 residues. V lost 0 bases and J lost 2, with 8 bases in between. CDR3 amino acids: CAISESGEGNQPQHF. The DNA for the CDR3 is TGTGCCATCAGTGAGTCTGGGGAGGGCAATCAGCCCCAGCATTTT.

V and J are TRBV2 and TRBJ1-2; D perhaps matches TRBD1 (5 bases). Deletions cut 6 bases from V and 0 bases from J, with 8 bases between. The CDR3 sequence is 13 residues long. The germline CDR1 and CDR2 sequences are SNHLY and FYNNEI. In nucleotides, the CDR3 is TGTGCCAGCAGCCGACAGACTAACTATGGCTACACCTTC. Encoded protein: CASSRQTNYGYTF.

This clone was seen once. The genes are TRBV28 and TRBJ2-4; 10 bases line up with TRBD2. The CDR3 covers 18 residues. Germline V gene data show CDR1 as MDHEN and CDR2 as SYDVKM. The junction had 11 bases not matched to a gene; V was cut back by 6 bases and J by 0 bases. CDR3: CASRPGASGGLAKNIQYF. Written as DNA, the CDR3 is TGTGCCAGCAGGCCCGGGGCTAGCGGGGGCCTAGCCAAAAACATTCAGTACTTC. Filled out from reference TRBV28 and TRBJ2-4, the complete variable domain reads DVKVTQSSRYLVKRTGEKVFLECVQDMDHENMFWYRQDPGLGLRLIYFSYDVKMKEKGDIPEGYSVSREKKERFSLILESASTNQTSMYLCASRPGASGGLAKNIQYFGAGTRLSVL.

The gene calls are TRBV5-8 and TRBJ1-4; a weak D match, TRBD1 (6 bases). Germline CDR1 and CDR2: SGHTS and YDEGEE. This CDR3 contains 16 residues. The V gene lost 0 bases and the J gene lost 0 bases, with 9 bases spanning the gap. In DNA, the CDR3 is TGTGCCAGCAGCTTGGGGCAGGGGTCAACTAATGAAAAACTGTTTTTT. Residues: CASSLGQGSTNEKLFF.

In DNA form, the CDR3 reads TGTGCCACCAGCAGAGCCCAGGGACAGGGGCATCGGAGGGGCTACACCTTC. Translated, it gives CATSRAQGQGHRRGYTF. The chain carries TRBV15 and TRBJ1-2; 10 bases align to TRBD1. Germline V lookup: CDR1 LNHNV, CDR2 YYDKDF (reference sequence). V shed 1 base and J 8 bases; nucleotides not matched to a gene: 13. The CDR3 extends over 17 amino acids.

The V gene is TRBV7-6, the J gene TRBJ2-3; 10 bases fit TRBD2. This CDR3 is 15 amino acids long. In germline, CDR1 is SGHVS, CDR2 FNYEAQ. Germline trimming cut 5 bases from V and 3 bases from J; bases unmatched to any gene: 5. The CDR3 protein is CASSPSGSRTDTQYF. DNA for the CDR3: TGTGCCAGCAGCCCTAGCGGGAGCAGAACAGATACGCAGTATTTT. Looking up the rest from reference TRBV7-6 and TRBJ2-3 gives the full variable domain: GAGVSQSPRYKVTKRGQDVALRCDPISGHVSLYWYRQALGQGPEFLTYFNYEAQQDKSGLPNDRFSAERPEGSISTLTIQRTEQRDSAMYRCASSPSGSRTDTQYFGPGTRLTVL.

This clone was seen just once. This rearrangement joins TRBV7-9 to TRBJ1-5; D is unresolved. Deletions cut 1 base from V and 5 bases from J, with 6 bases between. Germline V lookup: CDR1 SEHNR, CDR2 FQNEAQ (reference sequence). CDR3 size: 13 residues. CDR3 protein: CASSLVEDQPQHF. In DNA form, the CDR3 reads TGTGCCAGCAGCTTAGTCGAGGATCAGCCCCAGCATTTT.

V usage is TRBV5-1 and J usage is TRBJ2-7, with TRBD1 as a possible D gene (6 bases). This CDR3 has 17 amino acids. V lost 4 bases and J lost 3, with 23 bases in between. Germline V CDR1 and CDR2: SGHRS, YFSETQ. This CDR3 is CASSKTGLRGPNYEQYF. CDR3 coding DNA: TGCGCCAGCAGCAAAACGGGCCTCAGGGGACCGAACTACGAGCAGTACTTC.

The chain has TRBV27 and TRBJ2-7; 7 bases are shared with TRBD1. Germline-derived CDR1 and CDR2 are MNHEY and SMNVEV (reference sequence). V was pared by 2 bases and J by 4 bases, with 2 bases of the junction left unmatched. The CDR3 spans 13 residues. This chain's CDR3 is CASSLRQGYEQYF. The CDR3 DNA reads as TGTGCCAGCAGTTTACGACAGGGTTACGAGCAGTACTTC.

The rearrangement links TRBV25-1 to TRBJ2-5, with D possibly matching TRBD1 (5 bases). The CDR3 spans 15 residues. Germline-derived CDR1 and CDR2 are MGHDK and SYGVNS. Trimming left V 2 bases short and J 2 bases short, with 12 bases between. Here the CDR3 reads CASSEPRVMQETQYF. The CDR3 DNA is TGTGCCAGCAGTGAACCCAGGGTGATGCAAGAGACCCAGTACTTC.

This chain links TRBV21-1 with TRBJ1-6; TRBD1, the table's D call, was not compared with the DNA. TRBV21-1 is a known pseudogene. This CDR3 region has 19 residues. This CDR3 reads CASSAPPTVLSSYNSPLHF. The CDR3 DNA reads as TGTGCCAGCAGCGCCCCCCCGACAGTCCTAAGCTCCTATAATTCACCCCTCCACTTT.

This chain links TRBV7-2 with TRBJ1-5; 7 nucleotides line up with TRBD1. Germline-derived CDR1 and CDR2 are SGHTA and FQGNSA. CDR3 size: 16 residues. The trim removed 5 bases at V and 0 bases at J, leaving 7 bases unmatched. The CDR3 nucleotides read TGTGCCAGCAGCATTACCGGGACAGATAGCAATCAGCCCCAGCATTTT. Translated, it gives CASSITGTDSNQPQHF.

This clone was seen only once. The V gene is TRBV27, the J gene TRBJ2-2; 8 bases are a match to TRBD1. J was trimmed by 3 bases and V by 6 bases; bases with no gene match: 9. The germline V gene has CDR1 MNHEY and CDR2 SMNVEV (reference sequence). The CDR3 is 16 residues long. CDR3 DNA: TGTGCCAGCAGCCCCTCGACAGGGGAGTACACCGGGGAGCTGTTTTTT. Amino acids: CASSPSTGEYTGELFF.

V gene TRBV6-1 combines with J gene TRBJ2-2, with 9 bases fitting TRBD2. The junction had 8 bases not matched to a gene; V was cut back by 4 bases and J by 11 bases. In germline, CDR1 is MNHNS, CDR2 SASEGT. The CDR3 length is 14 residues. CDR3 DNA: TGTGCCAGCAGTGCCCGACTAGCGGACACCGAGCTGTTTTTT. This translates into CASSARLADTELFF.